Below, 10 T cell receptor beta chains from the same sample are listed, as sequenced in a study of blood T cell repertoires in COVID-19. Using immunoSEQ multiplex PCR, the repertoire was profiled, and TCRdb retains in-frame clones only, with some absent. The sample carries roughly 34,000 clones, around 85% recorded once. The sample consisted of peripheral blood. The receptors were gathered from a woman over 75 with active or convalescent COVID-19.

The rearrangement links TRBV6-5 to TRBJ1-5, with D maybe TRBD1 (6 bases). CDR3 size: 13 residues. Germline CDR1 MNHEY, CDR2 SVGAGI. V was shortened by 6 bases and J by 7 bases, with 13 bases between the two germline ends. For the CDR3, the DNA is TGTGCCAGCAGCCAGAGGGGGAGCCAGCCCCAGCATTTT. It yields the protein CASSQRGSQPQHF.

The chain is built from TRBV6-5 and TRBJ2-1, with D unresolved. V was pared by 7 bases and J by 0 bases, with 13 bases between. The germline V gene has CDR1 MNHEY and CDR2 SVGAGI. This CDR3 comprises 15 residues. CDR3 amino acids: CASIMGVSSYNEQFF. The CDR3 nucleotides are TGTGCCAGCATTATGGGCGTTAGCTCCTACAATGAGCAGTTCTTC.

This clone was detected once. The chain employs TRBV21-1 and TRBJ1-6. TRBV21-1 is tagged as a pseudogene. The CDR3 has 16 amino acids. The CDR3 here is CASSKGGGNLNSPLHF. CDR3 DNA: TGTGCCAGCAGCAAAGGGGGAGGAAACCTAAATTCACCCCTCCACTTT.

The gene calls are TRBV5-1 and TRBJ2-7; D is undetermined. The CDR3 contains 14 residues. CDR1 SGHRS and CDR2 YFSETQ come from the germline V gene. The V end was cut by 1 base, the J end by 0 bases, with 8 bases between. CDR3 coding DNA: TGCGCCAGCAGCTTGTCTTCCGGCTCCTACGAGCAGTACTTC. Translating it yields CASSLSSGSYEQYF.

CDR3 loop: CAWRQGRTEAFF. CDR3 nucleotide sequence: TGTGCCTGGAGACAGGGGCGCACTGAAGCTTTCTTT. The chain recombines TRBV30 with TRBJ1-1, with 7 bases aligning to TRBD1. The junction had 2 bases not matched to a gene; V was cut back by 3 bases and J by 4 bases. The CDR3 covers 12 residues. Germline V gene lookup returns CDR1 GTSNPN and CDR2 SVGIG (reference sequence).

The chain couples TRBV25-1 to TRBJ2-3; D possibly corresponds to TRBD1 (6 bases). The V gene lost 3 bases and the J gene lost 2 bases, with 12 bases spanning the gap. Per germline, CDR1 MGHDK and CDR2 SYGVNS. The CDR3 covers 15 residues. The CDR3 region is CASSDIRTATDTQYF. The CDR3 nucleotides read TGTGCCAGCAGTGACATCCGGACAGCCACAGATACGCAGTATTTT.

The V and J genes are TRBV3-1 (or the pseudogene TRBV3-2) and TRBJ2-7; 10 bases agree with TRBD2. V lost 4 bases, J lost 1 base, and 4 bases stayed unmatched. The CDR3 has 15 residues. The V gene's germline CDR1 is LGHDT and CDR2 YNNKEL (reference sequence). CDR3 sequence (DNA): TGTGCCAGCAGCCGGACTAGCGGTTCGTCCTACGAGCAGTACTTC. Protein sequence: CASSRTSGSSYEQYF.

This chain connects TRBV5-1 to TRBJ2-2; the match to TRBD1 covers 7 bases. V trimming: 4 bases; J trimming: 2 bases; junction bases outside the gene matches: 5. Germline CDR1 reads SGHRS; CDR2 reads YFSETQ. The CDR3 loop spans 15 amino acids. DNA of the CDR3: TGCGCCAGCAGCCCCGGGGACAGAAACACCGGGGAGCTGTTTTTT. This codes for CASSPGDRNTGELFF.

V gene TRBV27 combines with J gene TRBJ1-2, with a possible D match to TRBD1 (6 bases). Germline V gene sequence: CDR1 MNHEY, CDR2 SMNVEV (reference sequence). The CDR3 sequence is 16 residues long. Trimming took off 2 bases at V and 4 bases at J, with 17 bases between the two ends. CDR3 loop: CASSLRLDSLVYGYTF. The CDR3 DNA is TGTGCCAGCAGTTTACGGCTGGACAGCCTTGTCTATGGCTACACCTTC.

Details on this clone: One end of the junction does not line up with germline, which may come from a read error. This sequence joins TRBV5-1 and TRBJ1-4; D may be TRBD1 (5 bases). Germline V CDR1 and CDR2: SGHRS, YFSETQ. The CDR3 consists of 16 residues. The CDR3 DNA reads TGCGCCAGCAGCTTGGTCGACGGGGGAATTAATCAAAAACTGTTTTTT. This encodes CASSLVDGGINQKLFF.